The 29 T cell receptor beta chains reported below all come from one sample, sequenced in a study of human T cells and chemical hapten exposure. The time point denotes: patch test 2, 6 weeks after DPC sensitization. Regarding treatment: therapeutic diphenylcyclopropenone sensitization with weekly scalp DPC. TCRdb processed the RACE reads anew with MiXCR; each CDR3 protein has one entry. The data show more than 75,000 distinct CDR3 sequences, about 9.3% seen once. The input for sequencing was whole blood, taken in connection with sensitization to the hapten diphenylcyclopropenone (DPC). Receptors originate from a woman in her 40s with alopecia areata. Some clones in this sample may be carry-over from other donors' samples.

Here the CDR3 reads CASSAGTSVTDTQYF. The DNA for the CDR3 is TGTGCCAGCAGCGCCGGGACTAGCGTCACAGATACGCAGTATTTT. V usage is TRBV12-3 or TRBV12-4 and J usage is TRBJ2-3; 10 nucleotides agree with TRBD2. This CDR3 has 15 amino acids. The J segment lost 2 bases and the V segment lost 6 bases, leaving 5 bases of the junction unmatched.

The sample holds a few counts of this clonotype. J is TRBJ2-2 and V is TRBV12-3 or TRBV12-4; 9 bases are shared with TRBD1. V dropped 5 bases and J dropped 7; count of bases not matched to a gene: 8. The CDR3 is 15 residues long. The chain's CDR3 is CASSPGTGFGGELFF. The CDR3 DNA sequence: TGTGCCAGCAGTCCCGGGACAGGGTTTGGCGGGGAGCTGTTTTTT.

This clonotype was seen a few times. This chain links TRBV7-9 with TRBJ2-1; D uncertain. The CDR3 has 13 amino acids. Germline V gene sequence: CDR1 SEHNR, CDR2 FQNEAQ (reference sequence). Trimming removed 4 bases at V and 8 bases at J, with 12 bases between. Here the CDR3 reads CASSSGLSDEQFF. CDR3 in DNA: TGTGCCAGCAGCTCCGGTTTGAGTGATGAGCAGTTCTTC.

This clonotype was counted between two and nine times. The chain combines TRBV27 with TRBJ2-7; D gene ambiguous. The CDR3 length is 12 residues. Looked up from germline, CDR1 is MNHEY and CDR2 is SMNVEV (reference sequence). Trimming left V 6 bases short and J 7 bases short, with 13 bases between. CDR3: CASSPPSWEQYF. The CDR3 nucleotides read TGTGCCAGCAGCCCCCCCAGCTGGGAGCAGTACTTC.

The CDR3 loop is CSAAPAPGVTDTQYF. CDR3 nucleotide sequence: TGCAGTGCTGCCCCCGCTCCCGGGGTCACAGATACGCAGTATTTT. V and J are TRBV20-1 and TRBJ2-3; D is possibly TRBD2 (5 bases). The CDR3 totals 15 residues. Germline CDR1 reads DFQATT; CDR2 reads SNEGSKA (reference sequence). The V and J ends lost 5 bases and 2 bases respectively, with 17 bases between them.

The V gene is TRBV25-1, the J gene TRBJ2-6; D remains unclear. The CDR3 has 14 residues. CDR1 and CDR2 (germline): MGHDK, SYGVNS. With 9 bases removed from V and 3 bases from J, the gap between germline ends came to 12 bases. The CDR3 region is CASSGRNGANVLTF. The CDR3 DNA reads TGTGCCAGTTCCGGTCGGAATGGGGCCAACGTCCTGACTTTC.

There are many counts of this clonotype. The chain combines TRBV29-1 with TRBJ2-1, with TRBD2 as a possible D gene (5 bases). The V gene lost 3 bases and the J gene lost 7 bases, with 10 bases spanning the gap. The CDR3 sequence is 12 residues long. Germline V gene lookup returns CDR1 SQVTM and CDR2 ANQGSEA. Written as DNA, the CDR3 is TGCAGCGTTGAGGTAGCGCGAAATGAGCAGTTCTTC. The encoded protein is CSVEVARNEQFF.

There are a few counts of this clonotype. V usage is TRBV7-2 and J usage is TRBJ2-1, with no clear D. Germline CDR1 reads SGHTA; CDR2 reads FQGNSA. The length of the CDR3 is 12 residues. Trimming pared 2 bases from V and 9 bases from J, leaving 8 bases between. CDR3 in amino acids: CASSLPVGEQFF. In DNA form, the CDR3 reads TGTGCCAGCAGCTTACCGGTGGGTGAGCAGTTCTTC.

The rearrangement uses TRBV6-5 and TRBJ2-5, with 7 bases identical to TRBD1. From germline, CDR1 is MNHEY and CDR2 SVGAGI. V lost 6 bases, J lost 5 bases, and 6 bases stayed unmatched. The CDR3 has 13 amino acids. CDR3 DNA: TGTGCCAGCAGACGACAGGGTTGGGAGACCCAGTACTTC. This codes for CASRRQGWETQYF.

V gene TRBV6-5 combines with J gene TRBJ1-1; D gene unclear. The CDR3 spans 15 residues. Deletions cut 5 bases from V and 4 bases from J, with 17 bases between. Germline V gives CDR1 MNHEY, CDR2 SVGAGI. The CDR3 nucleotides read TGTGCCAGCAGTCCCCTCTCCTGGGCGTTCACTGAAGCTTTCTTT. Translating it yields CASSPLSWAFTEAFF.

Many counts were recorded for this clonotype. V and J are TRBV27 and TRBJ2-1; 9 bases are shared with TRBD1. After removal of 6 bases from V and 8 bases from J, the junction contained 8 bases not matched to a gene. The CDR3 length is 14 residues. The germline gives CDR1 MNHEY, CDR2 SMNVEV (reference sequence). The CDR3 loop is CASSRTGGPHEQFF. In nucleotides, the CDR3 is TGTGCCAGCAGCCGAACAGGGGGCCCGCATGAGCAGTTCTTC.

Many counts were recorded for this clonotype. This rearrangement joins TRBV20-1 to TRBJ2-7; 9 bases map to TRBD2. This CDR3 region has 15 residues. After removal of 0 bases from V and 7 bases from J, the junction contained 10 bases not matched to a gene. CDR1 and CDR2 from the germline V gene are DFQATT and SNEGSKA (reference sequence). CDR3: CSARDPRTSAGEQYF. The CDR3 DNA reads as TGCAGTGCTAGAGATCCCAGGACTAGCGCCGGGGAGCAGTACTTC.

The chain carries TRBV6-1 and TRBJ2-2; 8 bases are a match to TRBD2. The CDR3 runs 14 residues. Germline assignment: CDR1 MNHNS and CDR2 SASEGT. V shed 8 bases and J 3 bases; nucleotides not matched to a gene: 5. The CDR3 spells CASGREGDTGELFF. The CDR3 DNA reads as TGTGCCAGCGGTCGGGAGGGTGACACCGGGGAGCTGTTTTTT.

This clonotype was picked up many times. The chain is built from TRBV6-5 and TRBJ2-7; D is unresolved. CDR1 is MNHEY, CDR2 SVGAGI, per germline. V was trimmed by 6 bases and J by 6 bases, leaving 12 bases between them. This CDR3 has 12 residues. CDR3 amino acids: CASRTEVGEQYF. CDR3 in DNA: TGTGCCAGCAGGACGGAAGTGGGCGAGCAGTACTTC.

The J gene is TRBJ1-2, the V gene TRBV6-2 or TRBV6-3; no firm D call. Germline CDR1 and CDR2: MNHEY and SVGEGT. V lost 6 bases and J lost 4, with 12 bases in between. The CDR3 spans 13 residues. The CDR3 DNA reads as TGTGCCAGCAGGCCTGACGAAGCCTATGGCTACACCTTC. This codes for CASRPDEAYGYTF.

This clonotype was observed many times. CDR3 DNA sequence: TGTGCCGGATCCAATAGCGGGGGCTCCTACAATGAGCAGTTCTTC. Residues: CAGSNSGGSYNEQFF. The J gene is TRBJ2-1, the V gene TRBV6-2 or TRBV6-3, with 9 bases identical to TRBD2. The CDR3 totals 15 residues. Losses at the gene ends were 11 bases for V and 0 bases for J; bases not matched to a gene: 8. The V gene's germline CDR1 is MNHEY and CDR2 SVGEGT.

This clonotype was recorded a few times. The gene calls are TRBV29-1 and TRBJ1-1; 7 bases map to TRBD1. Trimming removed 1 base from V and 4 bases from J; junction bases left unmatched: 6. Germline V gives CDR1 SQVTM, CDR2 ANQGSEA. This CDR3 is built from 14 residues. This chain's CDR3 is CSVEARQGGTEAFF. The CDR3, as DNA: TGCAGCGTTGAAGCGAGACAGGGCGGCACTGAAGCTTTCTTT.

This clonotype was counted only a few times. The CDR3 coding sequence is TGCGCCAGCAGCCAAGGGCCGGGACCCGGCACAGATACGCAGTATTTT. This gives the protein CASSQGPGPGTDTQYF. The V and J genes are TRBV4-3 and TRBJ2-3; TRBD1 or TRBD2 may be the D gene (5 bases each). The CDR3 consists of 16 residues. Trimming cost V 1 base and J 1 base, with 12 bases left between them. The germline V gene encodes CDR1 LGHNA and CDR2 YSLEER.

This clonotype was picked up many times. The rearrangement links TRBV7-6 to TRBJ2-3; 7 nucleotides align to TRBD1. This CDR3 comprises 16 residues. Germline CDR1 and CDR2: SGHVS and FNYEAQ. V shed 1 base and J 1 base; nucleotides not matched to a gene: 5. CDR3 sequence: CASSLEPGQRTDTQYF. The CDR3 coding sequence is TGTGCCAGCAGCTTAGAGCCGGGACAGCGCACAGATACGCAGTATTTT.

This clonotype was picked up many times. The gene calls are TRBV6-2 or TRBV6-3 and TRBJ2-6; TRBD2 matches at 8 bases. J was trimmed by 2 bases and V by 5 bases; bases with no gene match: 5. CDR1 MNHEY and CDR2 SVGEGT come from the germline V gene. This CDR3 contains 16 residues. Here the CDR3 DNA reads TGTGCCAGCAGTAGAGCGGGAGTGGCTGGGGCCAACGTCCTGACTTTC. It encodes CASSRAGVAGANVLTF.

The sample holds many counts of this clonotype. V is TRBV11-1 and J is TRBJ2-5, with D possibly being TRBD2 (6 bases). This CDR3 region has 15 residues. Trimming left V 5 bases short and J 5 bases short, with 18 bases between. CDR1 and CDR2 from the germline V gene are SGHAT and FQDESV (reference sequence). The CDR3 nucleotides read TGTGCCAGCAGCCCCAGGCGGGGCGCGAGGGAGACCCAGTACTTC. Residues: CASSPRRGARETQYF.

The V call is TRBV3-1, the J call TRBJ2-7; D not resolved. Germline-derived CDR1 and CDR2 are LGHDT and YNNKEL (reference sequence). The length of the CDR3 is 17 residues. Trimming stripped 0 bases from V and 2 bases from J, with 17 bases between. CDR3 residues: CASSQESRAKPPYEQYF. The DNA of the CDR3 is TGTGCCAGCAGCCAAGAAAGTCGCGCTAAGCCCCCCTACGAGCAGTACTTC.

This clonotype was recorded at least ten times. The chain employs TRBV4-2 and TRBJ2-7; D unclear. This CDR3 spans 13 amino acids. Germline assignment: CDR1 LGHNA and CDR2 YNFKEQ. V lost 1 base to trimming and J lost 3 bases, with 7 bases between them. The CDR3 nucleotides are TGTGCCAGCAGCCAAGGGAGTAACTACGAGCAGTACTTC. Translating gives CASSQGSNYEQYF.

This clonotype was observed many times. CDR3 DNA sequence: TGTGCCACCAGTGGCCGACTAGCGGGAGAGGATACGCAGTATTTT. Protein product: CATSGRLAGEDTQYF. J is TRBJ2-3 and V is TRBV24-1, with 12 bases matching TRBD2. The CDR3 sequence is 15 residues long. Germline V gives CDR1 KGHDR, CDR2 SFDVKD. After removal of 5 bases from V and 6 bases from J, the junction contained 5 bases not matched to a gene.

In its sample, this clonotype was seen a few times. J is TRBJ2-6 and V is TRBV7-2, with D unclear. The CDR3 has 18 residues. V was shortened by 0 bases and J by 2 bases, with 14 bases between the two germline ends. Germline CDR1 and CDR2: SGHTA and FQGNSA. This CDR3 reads CASSLATPFLPGANVLTF. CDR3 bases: TGTGCCAGCAGCTTAGCGACTCCCTTCCTCCCTGGGGCCAACGTCCTGACTTTC.

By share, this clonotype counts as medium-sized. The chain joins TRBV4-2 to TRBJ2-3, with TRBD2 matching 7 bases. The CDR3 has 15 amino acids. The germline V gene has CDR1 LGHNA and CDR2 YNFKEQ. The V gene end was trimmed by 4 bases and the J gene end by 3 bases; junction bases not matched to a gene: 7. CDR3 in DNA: TGTGCCAGCAGCCTGGGGGAGGGCCAAACAGATACGCAGTATTTT. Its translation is CASSLGEGQTDTQYF.

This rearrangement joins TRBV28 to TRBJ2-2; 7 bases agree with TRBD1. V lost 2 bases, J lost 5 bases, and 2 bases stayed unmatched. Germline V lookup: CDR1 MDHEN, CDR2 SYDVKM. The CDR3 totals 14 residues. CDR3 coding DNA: TGTGCCAGCAGTTTAACGACAGGGACCGGGGAGCTGTTTTTT. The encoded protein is CASSLTTGTGELFF.

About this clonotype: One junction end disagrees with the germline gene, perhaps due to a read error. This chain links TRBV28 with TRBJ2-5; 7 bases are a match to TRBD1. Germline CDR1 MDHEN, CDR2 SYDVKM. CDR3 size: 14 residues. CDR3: CASSWGTAQEIQYF. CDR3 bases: TGTGCCAGCAGTTGGGGGACAGCGCAAGAGATCCAGTACTTC.

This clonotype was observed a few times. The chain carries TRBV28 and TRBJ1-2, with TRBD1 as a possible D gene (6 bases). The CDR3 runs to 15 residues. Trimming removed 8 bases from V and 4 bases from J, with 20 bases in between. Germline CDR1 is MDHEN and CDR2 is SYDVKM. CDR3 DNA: TGTGCCAGCCTAAGACCCTCTGGCAGGGGCTATGGCTACACCTTC. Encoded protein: CASLRPSGRGYGYTF.